These 8 T cell receptor beta chains share one sample of origin, sequenced in a study of blood T cells in healthy people across ages. Primed by a sample-barcoded 5' primer and a J-beta primer mix, a second PCR proceeded for about 7 to 11 cycles. TCRdb fed the 5' RACE reads into MiXCR, producing one record per CDR3 protein. Here the sample spans around 820,000 distinct CDR3 sequences, 25% being singletons. The sample was also reused in another study, on T cells of mothers and their children.

The sample was blood. The source is a boy aged 5-17 years in good health.

The chain combines TRBV12-3 or TRBV12-4 with TRBJ2-2, with 7 bases aligning to TRBD2. V dropped 7 bases and J dropped 5; count of bases not matched to a gene: 13. This CDR3 contains 16 residues. The CDR3 DNA reads as TGTGCCAGCAAACGGGACGGGACTATTGGAACCGGGGAGCTGTTTTTT. Its translation is CASKRDGTIGTGELFF.

About this clonotype: A much larger clone lies one base from this, so it may be a read error. This chain joins TRBV12-3 or TRBV12-4 and TRBJ1-3, with 7 bases fitting TRBD1. The V gene end was trimmed by 7 bases and the J gene end by 0 bases; junction bases not matched to a gene: 3. The CDR3 consists of 14 residues. This chain's CDR3 is CASTYRGSGNTIYF. The DNA for the CDR3 is TGTGCCAGCACCTACAGGGGCTCTGGAAACACCATATATTTT.

This clonotype has only a few counts. The chain carries TRBV11-2 and TRBJ2-2; D remains unclear. Germline V CDR1 and CDR2: SGHAT, FQNNGV. The V end lost 2 bases, the J end lost 0 bases, and 7 bases lay between the germline ends. The CDR3 extends over 15 amino acids. The CDR3 region is CASSLFGPNTGELFF. The CDR3, as DNA: TGTGCCAGCAGCTTATTCGGGCCGAACACCGGGGAGCTGTTTTTT.

The chain employs TRBV14 and TRBJ2-1; no firm D call. V was cut by 1 base and J by 0 bases, with 10 bases left in between. CDR3 length equals 16 residues. CDR1 is SGHDN and CDR2 is FVKESK in the germline V gene. CDR3 sequence (DNA): TGTGCCAGCAGCCAAGGACCGATTAGCTCCTACAATGAGCAGTTCTTC. Translation gives CASSQGPISSYNEQFF.

This clonotype has only a few counts. The gene calls are TRBV11-1 and TRBJ1-1, with D maybe TRBD1 (6 bases). This CDR3 contains 18 residues. V was pared by 3 bases and J by 1 base, with 21 bases between. In germline, CDR1 is SGHAT, CDR2 FQDESV (reference sequence). The CDR3 sequence is CASSLVRQGKGGNTEAFF. DNA for the CDR3: TGTGCCAGCAGCTTGGTACGGCAGGGGAAAGGGGGGAACACTGAAGCTTTCTTT.

This clonotype turned up a few times. The chain carries TRBV11-3 and TRBJ2-5; no definite D call. The germline V gene encodes CDR1 SGHNT and CDR2 YENEEA. The CDR3 is made up of 15 amino acids. V shed 0 bases and J shed 3 bases, with 11 bases lying between them. The CDR3 reads CASSLDSAGEETQYF. The CDR3 region has the DNA TGTGCCAGCAGCTTAGATTCTGCCGGAGAAGAGACCCAGTACTTC.

The gene calls are TRBV29-1 and TRBJ2-7; D may be TRBD1 (6 bases). This CDR3 comprises 15 residues. Trimming pared 4 bases from V and 2 bases from J, leaving 18 bases between. Germline CDR1 reads SQVTM; CDR2 reads ANQGSEA. As DNA, the CDR3 is TGCAGCGTTGTTAGTACCAGGGGTCATCCCTACGAGCAGTACTTC. Protein sequence: CSVVSTRGHPYEQYF.

This sequence joins TRBV27 and TRBJ2-1, with no clear D. V lost 2 bases and J 8 bases, leaving 13 bases between the germline ends. Germline CDR1 and CDR2: MNHEY and SMNVEV (reference sequence). This CDR3 has 14 residues. Written as DNA, the CDR3 is TGTGCCAGCAGTTTAAGGGCTAGTCTACATGAGCAGTTCTTC. Amino acids: CASSLRASLHEQFF.